The 16 T cell receptor beta chains below come from one sample, sequenced in a study of blood T cell repertoires in COVID-19. Data came from immunoSEQ multiplex PCR; TCRdb stores just in-frame clones and leaves some out. The table records approximately 290,000 clones, over 75% of them present only once. The sample taken for sequencing was peripheral blood. The receptors come from a human donor with COVID-19, enrolled during active disease. The donor label of this sample is uncertain.

The chain couples TRBV12-3 or TRBV12-4 to TRBJ1-1; D ambiguous. V was cut by 6 bases and J by 1 base, with 9 bases left in between. The CDR3 runs to 13 residues. The CDR3 nucleotides are TGTGCCAGCAGACTAAGAGAGAACACTGAAGCTTTCTTT. It translates to CASRLRENTEAFF.

This chain connects TRBV3-1 (or the pseudogene TRBV3-2) to TRBJ1-1, with D uncertain. The CDR3 extends over 14 amino acids. V lost 4 bases and J lost 4, with 13 bases in between. Germline V gives CDR1 LGHDT, CDR2 YNNKEL (reference sequence). CDR3 coding DNA: TGTGCCAGCAGCCTAGCCCCGGGGAGCACTGAAGCTTTCTTT. It yields the protein CASSLAPGSTEAFF.

In this sample, this clone turned up a few times. The same CDR3 also results from other DNA sequences found in this sample. This chain links TRBV30 with TRBJ1-3, with 9 bases that match TRBD1. The trim removed 4 bases at V and 6 bases at J, leaving 10 bases unmatched. The CDR3 contains 15 residues. Germline V gene lookup returns CDR1 GTSNPN and CDR2 SVGIG (reference sequence). CDR3 amino acids: CAWTPGTGIINTIYF. CDR3 nucleotides: TGTGCCTGGACTCCGGGGACAGGGATTATAAACACCATATATTTT.

The chain carries TRBV11-2 and TRBJ2-2; 14 bases line up with TRBD2. The CDR3 consists of 18 residues. Germline-derived CDR1 and CDR2 are SGHAT and FQNNGV. J lost 6 bases, V lost 5 bases, and 11 bases had no gene match. The CDR3 protein is CASSPGTSGSLYAGELFF. CDR3 nucleotides: TGTGCCAGCAGCCCAGGGACTAGCGGGAGTCTTTATGCCGGGGAGCTGTTTTTT.

In the case of this clone: Other nucleotide sequences from this sample produce the same CDR3. This sequence joins TRBV28 and TRBJ1-2; D is unclear. Germline-derived CDR1 and CDR2 are MDHEN and SYDVKM. The V and J ends lost 0 bases and 4 bases respectively, with 6 bases between them. CDR3 size: 13 residues. This CDR3 is CASSLWGSYGYTF. In DNA, the CDR3 is TGTGCCAGCAGTTTATGGGGCAGCTATGGCTACACCTTC.

The CDR3 DNA is TGTGCCAGTAGTATTGGAGGGGACGCCTATGGCTACACCTTC. Translated: CASSIGGDAYGYTF. The rearrangement uses TRBV19 and TRBJ1-2, with D tentatively TRBD1 (5 bases). Germline loops: CDR1 LNHDA, CDR2 SQIVND (reference sequence). The CDR3 covers 14 residues. Trimming shortened V by 3 bases and J by 4 bases, and 12 bases separated the two germline ends. The whole variable domain, filled in from reference TRBV19 and TRBJ1-2, reads DGGITQSPKYLFRKEGQNVTLSCEQNLNHDAMYWYRQDPGQGLRLIYYSQIVNDFQKGDIAEGYSVSREKKESFPLTVTSAQKNPTAFYLCASSIGGDAYGYTFGSGTRLTVV.

This chain links TRBV28 with TRBJ1-6; 10 nucleotides line up with TRBD1. V lost 0 bases, J lost 9 bases, and 5 bases stayed unmatched. CDR3 size: 16 residues. Germline lookup yields CDR1 MDHEN and CDR2 SYDVKM. CDR3 sequence reads: CASSLWGQGFGSPLHF. CDR3 sequence (DNA): TGTGCCAGCAGTTTATGGGGACAGGGGTTCGGTTCACCCCTCCACTTT.

The CDR3 region is CASFPPDRGVTEAFF. CDR3 nucleotides: TGTGCCAGCTTCCCCCCGGACAGGGGGGTCACTGAAGCTTTCTTT. The chain couples TRBV28 to TRBJ1-1, with 10 positions matching TRBD1. The CDR3 has 15 residues. The V gene end was trimmed by 8 bases and the J gene end by 4 bases; junction bases not matched to a gene: 10. CDR1 is MDHEN and CDR2 is SYDVKM in the germline V gene.

This clone came up once. This rearrangement joins TRBV16 to TRBJ1-1; 8 bases are shared with TRBD1. Losses at the gene ends were 4 bases for V and 7 bases for J; bases not matched to a gene: 5. The germline gives CDR1 KGHSY, CDR2 FQNENV. There are 13 residues in the CDR3. CDR3 region: CASSPDRAGEAFF. The CDR3 region has the DNA TGTGCCAGCAGCCCGGACAGGGCGGGTGAAGCTTTCTTT.

The rearrangement links TRBV5-4 to TRBJ2-5; TRBD2 matches at 7 bases. V shed 4 bases and J 5 bases; nucleotides not matched to a gene: 14. Germline CDR1 is SGHNT and CDR2 is YYREEE (reference sequence). The CDR3 sequence is 16 residues long. The CDR3 loop is CASSPGLVGVGETQYF. Here the CDR3 DNA reads TGTGCCAGCAGCCCCGGACTAGTGGGAGTGGGGGAGACCCAGTACTTC.

The chain links TRBV25-1 to TRBJ1-4; unclear D gene. Germline V lookup: CDR1 MGHDK, CDR2 SYGVNS. This CDR3 has 13 residues. Trimming removed 6 bases at V and 8 bases at J, with 13 bases between. The CDR3 DNA follows: TGTGCCAGCAGCGAGTATGCGGGAGAAAAACTGTTTTTT. Protein: CASSEYAGEKLFF.

V usage is TRBV28 and J usage is TRBJ2-1, with D possibly matching TRBD2 (7 bases). The ends were cut back, 5 bases at V and 2 bases at J, with 13 bases in the middle. CDR1 is MDHEN and CDR2 is SYDVKM in the germline V gene. The CDR3 runs 15 residues. CDR3 amino acids: CASSPRGGAYNEQFF. The CDR3 region has the DNA TGTGCCAGCAGTCCCAGAGGGGGGGCCTACAATGAGCAGTTCTTC. The whole variable domain, remainder taken from reference TRBV28 and TRBJ2-1, is DVKVTQSSRYLVKRTGEKVFLECVQDMDHENMFWYRQDPGLGLRLIYFSYDVKMKEKGDIPEGYSVSREKKERFSLILESASTNQTSMYLCASSPRGGAYNEQFFGPGTRLTVL.

V gene TRBV30 combines with J gene TRBJ1-1; TRBD1 matches 7 bases. CDR1 is GTSNPN and CDR2 is SVGIG in the germline V gene (reference sequence). The CDR3 totals 15 residues. The V gene end was trimmed by 2 bases and the J gene end by 1 base; junction bases not matched to a gene: 7. CDR3 sequence (DNA): TGTGCCTGGAGTTCAGAGGGACAGCCGAACACTGAAGCTTTCTTT. It specifies CAWSSEGQPNTEAFF.

The chain links TRBV10-1 to TRBJ2-5; D might be TRBD1 (6 bases). This CDR3 is 14 amino acids long. Deletions cut 3 bases from V and 3 bases from J, with 11 bases between. The germline V gene has CDR1 WNHNN and CDR2 SYGVQD (reference sequence). Written as DNA, the CDR3 is TGCGCCAGCAGTGACTCCAGGGGAGAAGAGACCCAGTACTTC. This sequence encodes CASSDSRGEETQYF.

This chain joins TRBV30 and TRBJ1-6; no clear D. The CDR3 is 14 amino acids. Trimming left V 3 bases short and J 13 bases short, with 19 bases between. Germline CDR1 is GTSNPN and CDR2 is SVGIG (reference sequence). The CDR3 DNA is TGTGCCTGGAGACCAGGCTCCCTGGAGGTTCCCCTCCACTTT. Its translation is CAWRPGSLEVPLHF.

The CDR3 DNA reads TGCGCCAGCAGCTTGGGTGGAGGGGAGGTTTTAGAAGCTTTCTTT. Translated, it gives CASSLGGGEVLEAFF. This chain links TRBV5-1 with TRBJ1-1, with D perhaps matching TRBD1 (5 bases). The CDR3 spans 15 residues. Trimming took off 0 bases at V and 8 bases at J, with 17 bases between the two ends. Germline CDR1 SGHRS, CDR2 YFSETQ.